Below are 8 T cell receptor beta chains sequenced from a single sample in a study of blood T cell repertoires in COVID-19 (dated by TCRdb to 2019 to 2021). Libraries were constructed by the immunoSEQ multiplex PCR assay. TCRdb took this table from immuneACCESS and kept in-frame rearrangements with V and J called. Such tables lack part of the clones; where checked against another copy, unresolved V genes explain under half of the gap, and the rest is unexplained. The sample data list roughly 280,000 clones, and 85% to 90% of these were observed just once. The ten largest clones capture roughly 2.3% of the sample. Sequencing was carried out using PBMCs or T cells enriched from blood (not recorded which). Receptors were obtained from a woman between 18 and 29 years old who had recovered from COVID-19.

This clone was found once. V usage is TRBV5-1 and J usage is TRBJ1-1; a weak D match, TRBD1 (6 bases). This CDR3 region has 14 residues. Per germline, CDR1 SGHRS and CDR2 YFSETQ. Trimming left V 5 bases short and J 4 bases short, with 15 bases between. The CDR3 DNA follows: TGCGCCAGCAGGGGAACAGGGCCGGGCACTGAAGCTTTCTTT. Translation gives CASRGTGPGTEAFF.

The chain combines TRBV27 with TRBJ1-6, with a tentative D call TRBD1 (6 bases). Looked up from germline, CDR1 is MNHEY and CDR2 is SMNVEV (reference sequence). V was pared by 4 bases and J by 5 bases, with 12 bases between. CDR3 length: 15 residues. CDR3 nucleotides: TGTGCCAGCAGTTGGACGGGACACCATAATTCACCCCTCCACTTT. Its protein product is CASSWTGHHNSPLHF.

The chain couples TRBV20-1 to TRBJ2-7, with D possibly TRBD1 on 5 matching bases. V was cut by 6 bases and J by 4 bases, with 10 bases left in between. Germline-derived CDR1 and CDR2 are DFQATT and SNEGSKA (reference sequence). This CDR3 has 11 amino acids. DNA of the CDR3: TGCAGTGCAAGCAGACAGTACGAGCAGTACTTC. This codes for CSASRQYEQYF.

The chain uses TRBV6-5 and TRBJ2-1; D is unclear. In germline, CDR1 is MNHEY, CDR2 SVGAGI. The CDR3 totals 11 residues. V gave up 6 bases and J gave up 7 bases, with 7 bases separating them. CDR3 bases: TGTGCCAGCAGCGCGACTAATGAGCAGTTCTTC. As protein: CASSATNEQFF.

The J gene is TRBJ2-1, the V gene TRBV7-2; weak D call: TRBD2 (7 bases). Looked up from germline, CDR1 is SGHTA and CDR2 is FQGNSA. This CDR3 region has 17 residues. Trimming removed 2 bases at V and 1 base at J, with 15 bases between. The DNA of the CDR3 is TGTGCCAGCAGCTTACCCCGCGGGGGCCCATCCTACAATGAGCAGTTCTTC. It yields the protein CASSLPRGGPSYNEQFF.

This rearrangement joins TRBV7-2 to TRBJ2-5, with a tentative D call TRBD1 (5 bases). CDR3 length: 14 amino acids. V was trimmed by 0 bases and J by 5 bases, leaving 10 bases between them. Germline V gives CDR1 SGHTA, CDR2 FQGNSA. CDR3 DNA: TGTGCCAGCAGCTTAGCCAGGGTAGGCGAGACCCAGTACTTC. It translates to CASSLARVGETQYF.

The chain recombines TRBV9 with TRBJ2-1; no clear D. The CDR3 has 14 residues. V shed 0 bases and J shed 5 bases, with 9 bases lying between them. CDR1 is SGDLS and CDR2 is YYNGEE in the germline V gene. CDR3 sequence (DNA): TGTGCCAGCAGCGTAGTCCCACTGGACAATGAGCAGTTCTTC. Protein: CASSVVPLDNEQFF.

This chain joins TRBV12-3 or TRBV12-4 and TRBJ2-7; 8 bases align to TRBD1. Germline trimming cut 7 bases from V and 7 bases from J; bases unmatched to any gene: 3. This CDR3 has 11 amino acids. CDR3 coding DNA: TGTGCCAGCAACAGGGGGAGGGAGCAGTACTTC. This codes for CASNRGREQYF.